What follows are 21 T cell receptor beta chains derived from one specimen sequenced in a study of blood T cell repertoires in COVID-19. Libraries were prepared by immunoSEQ multiplex PCR; TCRdb keeps only in-frame clonotypes and omits some of them. Of roughly 250,000 clones in the sample, 80% to 90% were seen once. The sample was peripheral blood. The receptor set was obtained from a man aged 50-60 years with acute or convalescent COVID-19.

DNA for the CDR3: TGTGCCACGATGGGGCAGCAAGAGACCCAGTACTTC. Amino acid sequence: CATMGQQETQYF. J is TRBJ2-5 and V is TRBV24-1; TRBD1 might be the D (5 bases). The V end lost 10 bases, the J end lost 2 bases, and 10 bases lay between the germline ends. Germline CDR1 KGHDR, CDR2 SFDVKD. There are 12 residues in the CDR3.

The chain uses TRBV6-5 and TRBJ2-4, with 10 bases lining up with TRBD1. Per the germline V gene, CDR1 is MNHEY and CDR2 is SVGAGI. This CDR3 is 14 amino acids long. Germline trimming cut 5 bases from V and 10 bases from J; bases unmatched to any gene: 8. The DNA of the CDR3 is TGTGCCAGCAGTCCACGGACAGGGGGAGATATTCAGTACTTC. This gives the protein CASSPRTGGDIQYF.

This clone appeared a single time. This chain links TRBV28 with TRBJ2-2, with TRBD1 identical over 10 bases. V shed 2 bases, J shed 4 bases, and the junction held 4 bases outside the gene matches. Germline lookup yields CDR1 MDHEN and CDR2 SYDVKM. The CDR3 length is 16 residues. The CDR3 here is CASSLPGTGVTGELFF. The CDR3, as DNA: TGTGCCAGCAGTTTACCCGGGACAGGGGTCACCGGGGAGCTGTTTTTT.

The chain links TRBV6-4 to TRBJ1-2; TRBD1 aligns across 9 bases. Germline-derived CDR1 and CDR2 are MRHNA and SNTAGT. Trimming removed 0 bases from V and 6 bases from J; junction bases left unmatched: 5. This CDR3 region has 15 residues. The DNA of the CDR3 is TGTGCCAGCAGTGACTCAGGGACAGGGAGGGATGGCTACACCTTC. Translation: CASSDSGTGRDGYTF.

The chain links TRBV14 to TRBJ1-3, with D unresolved. CDR3 length: 14 amino acids. Germline lookup yields CDR1 SGHDN and CDR2 FVKESK. Trimming stripped 0 bases from V and 2 bases from J, with 5 bases between. This CDR3 reads CASSQDRAGNTIYF. CDR3 nucleotide sequence: TGTGCCAGCAGCCAAGATAGAGCTGGAAACACCATATATTTT.

The chain links TRBV5-1 to TRBJ2-7, with a possible D match to TRBD2 (7 bases). CDR1 is SGHRS, CDR2 YFSETQ, per germline. Trimming removed 1 base at V and 3 bases at J, with 11 bases between. The CDR3 covers 14 residues. The CDR3 DNA sequence: TGCGCCAGCAGCTTGTCAGGGGAGGGCTACGAGCAGTACTTC. Residues: CASSLSGEGYEQYF.

This chain joins TRBV6-1 and TRBJ2-3, with 7 bases aligning to TRBD2. Trimming cost V 0 bases and J 0 bases; bases outside gene matches: 12. This CDR3 is built from 19 residues. Germline-derived CDR1 and CDR2 are MNHNS and SASEGT. The CDR3 nucleotides are TGTGCCAGCAGTGAAGCGTTTAGCTTCTGGGGGGGGAGCACAGATACGCAGTATTTT. Translated: CASSEAFSFWGGSTDTQYF.

The rearrangement joins TRBV9 to TRBJ2-7, with D perhaps TRBD2 (7 bases). The CDR3 is 15 residues long. Germline V lookup: CDR1 SGDLS, CDR2 YYNGEE. Trimming stripped 0 bases from V and 2 bases from J, with 12 bases between. The CDR3 nucleotides are TGTGCCAGCAGCGTAGGTGGGGGGGCCCCCTACGAGCAGTACTTC. Its protein is CASSVGGGAPYEQYF. Based on the CDR3 plus reference TRBV9 and TRBJ2-7, the full variable domain is DSGVTQTPKHLITATGQRVTLRCSPRSGDLSVYWYQQSLDQGLQFLIQYYNGEERAKGNILERFSAQQFPDLHSELNLSSLELGDSALYFCASSVGGGAPYEQYFGPGTRLTVT.

The rearrangement joins TRBV7-9 to TRBJ2-5; 14 bases match TRBD2. The trim removed 1 base at V and 4 bases at J, leaving 11 bases unmatched. CDR1 is SEHNR, CDR2 FQNEAQ, per germline (reference sequence). The CDR3 extends over 19 amino acids. CDR3 region: CASSLGVPGLAGVRETQYF. CDR3 DNA sequence: TGTGCCAGCAGCTTAGGGGTCCCGGGACTAGCGGGAGTCAGAGAGACCCAGTACTTC. The complete variable domain, with remaining parts taken from reference TRBV7-9 and TRBJ2-5, reads DTGVSQNPRHKITKRGQNVTFRCDPISEHNRLYWYRQTLGQGPEFLTYFQNEAQLEKSRLLSDRFSAERPKGSFSTLEIQRTEQGDSAMYLCASSLGVPGLAGVRETQYFGPGTRLLVL.

The chain combines TRBV30 with TRBJ2-1, with 10 bases fitting TRBD2. This CDR3 has 18 residues. The V and J ends lost 0 bases and 6 bases, in that order; junction bases with no gene match: 14. Germline V gene lookup returns CDR1 GTSNPN and CDR2 SVGIG (reference sequence). CDR3 nucleotides: TGTGCCTGGAGTGTTCTAGCGGGAGCTAAGAGTTCGCGCAATGAGCAGTTCTTC. Translation gives CAWSVLAGAKSSRNEQFF.

The J gene is TRBJ1-2, the V gene TRBV19; D is perhaps TRBD1 (5 bases). The V gene lost 4 bases and the J gene lost 3 bases, with 12 bases spanning the gap. The length of the CDR3 is 14 residues. CDR1 is LNHDA, CDR2 SQIVND, per germline (reference sequence). CDR3 bases: TGTGCCAGTAGTACCTCACGACAGTACTATGGCTACACCTTC. Protein: CASSTSRQYYGYTF.

V and J are TRBV4-2 and TRBJ1-2, with TRBD1 matching 8 bases. The CDR3 extends over 16 amino acids. The germline V gene has CDR1 LGHNA and CDR2 YNFKEQ. V lost 0 bases and J lost 8; bases outside the gene matches: 11. This chain's CDR3 is CASSQDPLGRGRGYTF. For the CDR3, the DNA is TGTGCCAGCAGCCAAGATCCACTGGGCAGGGGGCGAGGCTACACCTTC.

V gene TRBV27 combines with J gene TRBJ2-7; 7 positions agree with TRBD1. Losses at the gene ends were 3 bases for V and 3 bases for J; bases not matched to a gene: 5. CDR1 is MNHEY, CDR2 SMNVEV, per germline (reference sequence). This CDR3 contains 14 residues. CDR3 sequence: CASSFNRGGYEQYF. CDR3 bases: TGTGCCAGCAGTTTTAACAGGGGTGGCTACGAGCAGTACTTC.

The chain has TRBV3-1 (or the pseudogene TRBV3-2) and TRBJ1-5, with D uncertain. The CDR3 totals 12 residues. V was clipped by 2 bases and J by 7 bases, with 6 bases between them. From germline, CDR1 is LGHDT and CDR2 YNNKEL (reference sequence). CDR3 DNA: TGTGCCAGCAGCCAACCTGGCCAGCCCCAGCATTTT. It encodes CASSQPGQPQHF.

J is TRBJ1-5 and V is TRBV6-6; D not certain. This CDR3 region has 12 residues. Germline CDR1 is MNHNY and CDR2 is SVGAGI (reference sequence). Deletions cut 10 bases from V and 0 bases from J, with 7 bases between. The CDR3 spells CATGDSNQPQHF. As DNA, the CDR3 is TGTGCCACCGGGGATAGCAATCAGCCCCAGCATTTT.

The V call is TRBV18, the J call TRBJ2-4; D is uncertain. CDR3 length: 13 residues. The germline CDR1 and CDR2 sequences are KGHSH and LQKENI. V was shortened by 2 bases and J by 7 bases, with 9 bases between the two germline ends. CDR3 sequence: CASSPNQENIQYF. CDR3 DNA sequence: TGTGCCAGCTCACCAAACCAAGAGAACATTCAGTACTTC.

The chain is built from TRBV5-4 and TRBJ1-2; D remains unclear. Trimming pared 0 bases from V and 10 bases from J, leaving 13 bases between. This CDR3 has 13 amino acids. Germline V gives CDR1 SGHNT, CDR2 YYREEE (reference sequence). CDR3 amino acids: CASSLGSTRLYTF. Written as DNA, the CDR3 is TGTGCCAGCAGCTTGGGTTCGACTCGACTCTACACCTTC.

The rearrangement joins TRBV6-6 to TRBJ1-5; D might be TRBD1 (5 bases). V lost 6 bases, J lost 9 bases, and 18 bases lay in between. There are 14 residues in the CDR3. The germline CDR1 and CDR2 sequences are MNHNY and SVGAGI (reference sequence). The CDR3 region is CASRTLDTVGPQHF. DNA for the CDR3: TGTGCCAGCAGGACCCTGGACACAGTCGGGCCCCAGCATTTT.

The chain links TRBV27 to TRBJ2-7, with a weak D call TRBD2 (5 bases). CDR3 length equals 11 residues. V was shortened by 5 bases and J by 4 bases, with 6 bases between the two germline ends. CDR1 and CDR2 from the germline V gene are MNHEY and SMNVEV (reference sequence). CDR3 in DNA: TGTGCCAGCAGTCCGGGGTACGAGCAGTACTTC. Protein: CASSPGYEQYF.

The gene calls are TRBV27 and TRBJ2-3; 10 nucleotides line up with TRBD2. Per germline, CDR1 MNHEY and CDR2 SMNVEV (reference sequence). The CDR3 has 15 amino acids. J gave up 3 bases and V 10 bases, and 10 bases lay outside the gene matches. This CDR3 is CATLQLAGLTDTQYF. The CDR3 region has the DNA TGTGCCACACTACAACTAGCGGGACTAACAGATACGCAGTATTTT.

This clone was recorded a few times. The chain combines TRBV7-9 with TRBJ2-7; 8 bases are a match to TRBD1. CDR1 and CDR2 (germline): SEHNR, FQNEAQ (reference sequence). This CDR3 spans 16 amino acids. With 4 bases clipped from V and 1 base from J, the junction kept 9 bases outside the gene matches. As DNA, the CDR3 is TGTGCCAGCAGCTGGACAGGGAATAGAAATTCCTACGAGCAGTACTTC. Translation: CASSWTGNRNSYEQYF.